This paragraph reports one T cell receptor beta chain. The V gene's germline CDR1 is SGHDT and CDR2 YYEEEE. The germline V and J ends were trimmed by 5 bases and 3 bases, with 8 bases remaining between them. CDR3 length equals 12 residues. The source of the sample is a study of T cell responses to AZD1222 COVID-19 vaccine. Method: immunoSEQ multiplex PCR; TCRdb's copy keeps in-frame clones and lacks some. Of roughly 95,000 clones in the sample, around 90% are singletons; the top ten hold 3.1%. This TCR derives from an adult who received the AZD1222 COVID-19 vaccine. Sequencing was performed on peripheral blood, taken 28 days after the second AZD1222 dose. The chain links TRBV5-6 to TRBJ1-2; D remains unclear. CDR3 sequence (DNA): TGTGCCAGCAGTACCAGACACTATGGCTACACCTTC. Amino acid sequence: CASSTRHYGYTF. Drawing the rest from reference TRBV5-6 and TRBJ1-2, the complete variable domain is DAGVTQSPTHLIKTRGQQVTLRCSPKSGHDTVSWYQQALGQGPQFIFQYYEEEERQRGNFPDRFSGHQFPNYSSELNVNALLLGDSALYLCASSTRHYGYTFGSGTRLTVV.